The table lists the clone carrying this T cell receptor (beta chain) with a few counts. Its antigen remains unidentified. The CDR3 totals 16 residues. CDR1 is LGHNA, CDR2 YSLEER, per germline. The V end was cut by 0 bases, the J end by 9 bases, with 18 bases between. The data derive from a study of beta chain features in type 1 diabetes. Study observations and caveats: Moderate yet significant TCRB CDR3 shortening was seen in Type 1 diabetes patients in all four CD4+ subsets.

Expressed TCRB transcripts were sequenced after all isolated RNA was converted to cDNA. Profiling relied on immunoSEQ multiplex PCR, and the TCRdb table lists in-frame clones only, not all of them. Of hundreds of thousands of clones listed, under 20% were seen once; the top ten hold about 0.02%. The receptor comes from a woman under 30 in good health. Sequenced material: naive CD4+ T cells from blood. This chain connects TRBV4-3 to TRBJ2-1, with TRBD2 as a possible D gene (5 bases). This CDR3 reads CASSQDLRLARIEQFF. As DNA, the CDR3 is TGCGCCAGCAGCCAAGATCTCCGGCTAGCTCGTATTGAGCAGTTCTTC.